A selection of T cell receptor beta chains follows, all from one sample in a study of cytomegalovirus exposure and HLA in healthy donors. The assay was immunoSEQ multiplex PCR, and TCRdb's table has in-frame clones only and misses some. This sample has tens of thousands of clones, with approximately 77% found just once. Sequenced: PBMCs. The receptors here all came from a human donor in good health. The CDR3 runs from the conserved cysteine through the conserved F or W. D genes are given only for firm matches. Clone size appears in some rows only: once, few, many, or a class for an expanded clone.

cdr3_nt: TGTGCCAGCAGTCCCGGGGCTAACTATGGCTACACCTTC; cdr3_aa: CASSPGANYGYTF; d_call: .; clone_size: .; v_call: TRBV27; j_call: TRBJ1-2
cdr3_nt: TGCGCCAGCAGCCAAGTGGCGGGCAGCTCTGGAAACACCATATATTTT; cdr3_aa: CASSQVAGSSGNTIYF; d_call: .; clone_size: few; v_call: TRBV4-1; j_call: TRBJ1-3
cdr3_nt: TGTGCCACCAGCGGTGACAGGGCGATAAACTATGGCTACACCTTC; cdr3_aa: CATSGDRAINYGYTF; d_call: TRBD1; clone_size: .; v_call: TRBV15; j_call: TRBJ1-2
cdr3_nt: TGTGCCAGTCGAGAGGGACTTAGCTCTGGAAACACCATATATTTT; cdr3_aa: CASREGLSSGNTIYF; d_call: .; clone_size: .; v_call: TRBV9; j_call: TRBJ1-3
cdr3_nt: TGTGCCAGCTCACCACCGCTAGGGAACACCGGGGAGCTGTTTTTT; cdr3_aa: CASSPPLGNTGELFF; d_call: .; clone_size: hyperexpanded; v_call: TRBV18; j_call: TRBJ2-2
cdr3_nt: TGTGCCAGTAGTATCAGTCAGGGGATGAGGTCGGGGGCCAACGTCCTGACTTTC; cdr3_aa: CASSISQGMRSGANVLTF; d_call: .; clone_size: .; v_call: TRBV19; j_call: TRBJ2-6
cdr3_nt: TGTGCCAGCAGTTACAGTACGGGGGGCTACACCGGGGAGCTGTTTTTT; cdr3_aa: CASSYSTGGYTGELFF; d_call: .; clone_size: once; v_call: TRBV6-5; j_call: TRBJ2-2
cdr3_nt: TGTGCCAGCGGCGGAAACACCATATATTTT; cdr3_aa: CASGGNTIYF; d_call: .; clone_size: .; v_call: TRBV9; j_call: TRBJ1-3
cdr3_nt: TGTGCCTGGACCCGAGCTGGGGAGCTGTTTTTT; cdr3_aa: CAWTRAGELFF; d_call: .; clone_size: .; v_call: TRBV30; j_call: TRBJ2-2
cdr3_nt: TGCGCCAGCAGCTCCATCCCGAACACTGAAGCTTTCTTT; cdr3_aa: CASSSIPNTEAFF; d_call: .; clone_size: medium-sized; v_call: TRBV5-1; j_call: TRBJ1-1
cdr3_nt: TGTGCCAGCAGCTTATTGGGACAGGGGGCAAGTGGCTACACCTTC; cdr3_aa: CASSLLGQGASGYTF; d_call: TRBD1; clone_size: .; v_call: TRBV7-9; j_call: TRBJ1-2
cdr3_nt: TGTGCCAGCGCGCGACAGGGTCCCGGGGAGCTGTTTTTT; cdr3_aa: CASARQGPGELFF; d_call: TRBD1; clone_size: .; v_call: TRBV6-1; j_call: TRBJ2-2
cdr3_nt: TGTGCCAGCTCACCAGTGACAGGGAACTACAATGAGCAGTTCTTC; cdr3_aa: CASSPVTGNYNEQFF; d_call: TRBD1; clone_size: .; v_call: TRBV18; j_call: TRBJ2-1
cdr3_nt: TGTGCCTGGAGCTACAGGTTGAACACTGAAGCTTTCTTT; cdr3_aa: CAWSYRLNTEAFF; d_call: .; clone_size: .; v_call: TRBV30; j_call: TRBJ1-1
cdr3_nt: TGTGCCAGCTCACCATCCGGGACATCCTTTTTCTTT; cdr3_aa: CASSPSGTSFFF; d_call: .; clone_size: .; v_call: TRBV18; j_call: TRBJ1-1
cdr3_nt: TGTGCCAGCAGCTTAGACGGGGCCCGGGGGGAGCAGTACTTC; cdr3_aa: CASSLDGARGEQYF; d_call: .; clone_size: .; v_call: TRBV11-2; j_call: TRBJ2-7
cdr3_nt: TGTGCCAGCTCACCGGACAGGGTGAGGGCCGGGGAGCTGTTTTTT; cdr3_aa: CASSPDRVRAGELFF; d_call: TRBD1; clone_size: .; v_call: TRBV18; j_call: TRBJ2-2
cdr3_nt: TGTGCCACAGCTGAGAGGGGGCTGTACGAGCAGTACTTC; cdr3_aa: CATAERGLYEQYF; d_call: TRBD1; clone_size: once; v_call: TRBV2; j_call: TRBJ2-7
cdr3_nt: TGTGCCAGCAGCTTGTGGGCAGGGGGTCGCGACGAGCAGTACTTC; cdr3_aa: CASSLWAGGRDEQYF; d_call: TRBD1; clone_size: .; v_call: TRBV5-5; j_call: TRBJ2-7
cdr3_nt: TGTGCCAGCAGATCGATAGGAGGGAATTCACATACGCAGTATTTT; cdr3_aa: CASRSIGGNSHTQYF; d_call: .; clone_size: .; v_call: TRBV27; j_call: TRBJ2-3
cdr3_nt: TGTGCCAGCTCCCTTCGGGGGGCTGGGACTGAAGCTTTCTTT; cdr3_aa: CASSLRGAGTEAFF; d_call: .; clone_size: .; v_call: TRBV6-5; j_call: TRBJ1-1
cdr3_nt: TGTGCCAGTAGTATAGTTGGGACAGGGTTTGCAACTAATGAAAAACTGTTTTTT; cdr3_aa: CASSIVGTGFATNEKLFF; d_call: TRBD1; clone_size: .; v_call: TRBV19; j_call: TRBJ1-4
cdr3_nt: TGTGCCAGCTTCCTTGTCGGGGGGGCGGGAAATGAAAAACTGTTTTTT; cdr3_aa: CASFLVGGAGNEKLFF; d_call: .; clone_size: .; v_call: TRBV2; j_call: TRBJ1-4
cdr3_nt: TGTGCCAGCAGCGACAGGGGAAGTGGCTACACCTTC; cdr3_aa: CASSDRGSGYTF; d_call: TRBD1; clone_size: .; v_call: TRBV28; j_call: TRBJ1-2
cdr3_nt: TGTGCCAGCAGCCTCACTAGCGGGAGAGTAGGTTACGAGCAGTACTTC; cdr3_aa: CASSLTSGRVGYEQYF; d_call: TRBD2; clone_size: .; v_call: TRBV7-9; j_call: TRBJ2-7
cdr3_nt: TGCAGCGTTGGGGCAGGGGAAGGCACTGAAGCTTTCTTT; cdr3_aa: CSVGAGEGTEAFF; d_call: .; clone_size: .; v_call: TRBV29-1; j_call: TRBJ1-1
cdr3_nt: TGTGCCTGGAGTCCGACAGCTAATCAGCCCCAGCATTTT; cdr3_aa: CAWSPTANQPQHF; d_call: .; clone_size: few; v_call: TRBV30; j_call: TRBJ1-5
cdr3_nt: TGCGCCAGCAGCTTGCTTGGCGGGGGAGAAGAGACCCAGTACTTC; cdr3_aa: CASSLLGGGEETQYF; d_call: TRBD2; clone_size: .; v_call: TRBV5-1; j_call: TRBJ2-5
cdr3_nt: TGTGCCAGTAGCAAACAGGGGACCGGGGAGCTGTTTTTT; cdr3_aa: CASSKQGTGELFF; d_call: TRBD1; clone_size: .; v_call: TRBV19; j_call: TRBJ2-2
cdr3_nt: TGCAGCGTTGGAAGGGACAGGAGTCAATATGGCTACACCTTC; cdr3_aa: CSVGRDRSQYGYTF; d_call: TRBD1; clone_size: .; v_call: TRBV29-1; j_call: TRBJ1-2
cdr3_nt: TGTGCCAGCAGCCAAACCTTGGCTAGCGGGAAACACACCGGGGAGCTGTTTTTT; cdr3_aa: CASSQTLASGKHTGELFF; d_call: TRBD2; clone_size: .; v_call: TRBV4-2; j_call: TRBJ2-2
cdr3_nt: TGTGCCAGTAGCCGGGGGATCAACACTGAAGCTTTCTTT; cdr3_aa: CASSRGINTEAFF; d_call: .; clone_size: .; v_call: TRBV19; j_call: TRBJ1-1
cdr3_nt: TGTGCCAGCAGCACCCTCAACCAGGGCGCAACTAATGAAAAACTGTTTTTT; cdr3_aa: CASSTLNQGATNEKLFF; d_call: .; clone_size: few; v_call: TRBV7-9; j_call: TRBJ1-4
cdr3_nt: TGCGCCAGCAGCAGCGGCCCTACAAACACTGAAGCTTTCTTT; cdr3_aa: CASSSGPTNTEAFF; d_call: .; clone_size: .; v_call: TRBV5-1; j_call: TRBJ1-1
cdr3_nt: TGCGCCAGCAGCTCCGGGACAGGGGATAGAAACACCATATATTTT; cdr3_aa: CASSSGTGDRNTIYF; d_call: TRBD1; clone_size: .; v_call: TRBV5-1; j_call: TRBJ1-3
cdr3_nt: TGTGCCAGCAGAACCCCGGGGAACAATCAGCCCCAGCATTTT; cdr3_aa: CASRTPGNNQPQHF; d_call: .; clone_size: .; v_call: TRBV6-6; j_call: TRBJ1-5
cdr3_nt: TGTGCCAGCAGCTTTGACAGGGGTGATGAGCAGTTCTTC; cdr3_aa: CASSFDRGDEQFF; d_call: TRBD1; clone_size: .; v_call: TRBV7-2; j_call: TRBJ2-1
cdr3_nt: TGTGCCAGCAGATTAAAGGGAGATAGCGGACCCCCTTTCTCCGAGCAGTACTTC; cdr3_aa: CASRLKGDSGPPFSEQYF; d_call: .; clone_size: .; v_call: TRBV21-1; j_call: TRBJ2-7
cdr3_nt: TGTGCCATCAGTGAGTCTGCGGGGACAGTACCCAAAGAGACCCAGTACTTC; cdr3_aa: CAISESAGTVPKETQYF; d_call: .; clone_size: .; v_call: TRBV10-3; j_call: TRBJ2-5
cdr3_nt: TGCGCCAGCAGCCTTCGGACAGGGGCCAACTACGAGCAGTACTTC; cdr3_aa: CASSLRTGANYEQYF; d_call: TRBD1; clone_size: once; v_call: TRBV5-1; j_call: TRBJ2-7
cdr3_nt: TGCGCCAGCAGCTTGGAAGCGGGTGTTACCGGGACAGGTCATCTCGAGCAGTACTTC; cdr3_aa: CASSLEAGVTGTGHLEQYF; d_call: TRBD1; clone_size: few; v_call: TRBV5-1; j_call: TRBJ2-7
cdr3_nt: TGTGCCAGCAGCTTAGGGAGCGGGGCGTTCTACGAGCAGTACTTC; cdr3_aa: CASSLGSGAFYEQYF; d_call: TRBD2; clone_size: .; v_call: TRBV7-2; j_call: TRBJ2-7
cdr3_nt: TGTGCCAGCAGCAAACGAGGGGCGGGGGAGACCACAGATACGCAGTATTTT; cdr3_aa: CASSKRGAGETTDTQYF; d_call: TRBD2; clone_size: .; v_call: TRBV11-2; j_call: TRBJ2-3
cdr3_nt: TGTGCCAGCAGTCGGGGCTCTGGGGCCAACGTCCTGACTTTC; cdr3_aa: CASSRGSGANVLTF; d_call: .; clone_size: once; v_call: TRBV28; j_call: TRBJ2-6
cdr3_nt: TGTGCCAGTAGTATTGGGACTAGCGGGAACTACGAGCAGTACTTC; cdr3_aa: CASSIGTSGNYEQYF; d_call: TRBD2; clone_size: .; v_call: TRBV19; j_call: TRBJ2-7
cdr3_nt: TGTGCCAGCAGTCCCCCCCGGGACATCGGGGAGCTGTTTTTT; cdr3_aa: CASSPPRDIGELFF; d_call: .; clone_size: .; v_call: TRBV28; j_call: TRBJ2-2
cdr3_nt: TGCGCCAGCAGCTTGAGGGTGGTCGACAATGAGCAGTTCTTC; cdr3_aa: CASSLRVVDNEQFF; d_call: .; clone_size: .; v_call: TRBV4-3; j_call: TRBJ2-1
cdr3_nt: TGTGCCAGCAGCTTAGTACCTAACCAAGAGACCCAGTACTTC; cdr3_aa: CASSLVPNQETQYF; d_call: .; clone_size: .; v_call: TRBV5-5; j_call: TRBJ2-5
cdr3_nt: TGTGCCAGCAGCCGACGACAGGCGGGGACCCAGTACTTC; cdr3_aa: CASSRRQAGTQYF; d_call: .; clone_size: .; v_call: TRBV7-3; j_call: TRBJ2-5